This T cell receptor beta chain was sequenced in a study of beta chain features in type 1 diabetes. The study's findings and limits: Type 1 diabetes patients had TCRB CDR3s that were shorter (moderately but significantly so) in all four CD4+ subsets. Reduced insertions and increased deletions marked VDJ junctions in type 1 diabetes patients.

Germline CDR1 reads LNHDA; CDR2 reads SQIVND (reference sequence). With V trimmed by 3 bases and J by 0 bases, 11 bases remained unmatched. The CDR3 loop spans 17 amino acids. The authors reverse transcribed all of the isolated RNA, so sequencing captured expressed TCRB transcripts. The table came from immunoSEQ multiplex PCR; TCRdb's copy has only in-frame clones and leaves some out. This table has a few hundred thousand clones, around a tenth appearing once. Note on this clone: Its antigen is not known.

The chain joins TRBV19 to TRBJ2-7; 7 bases match TRBD2. The sample consisted of central memory CD4+ T cells from blood. The clonotype originates from a man aged 25 to 45 with type 1 diabetes. The CDR3 reads CASSMASGTLISYEQYF. CDR3 coding DNA: TGTGCCAGTAGTATGGCTAGCGGCACACTTATCTCCTACGAGCAGTACTTC.